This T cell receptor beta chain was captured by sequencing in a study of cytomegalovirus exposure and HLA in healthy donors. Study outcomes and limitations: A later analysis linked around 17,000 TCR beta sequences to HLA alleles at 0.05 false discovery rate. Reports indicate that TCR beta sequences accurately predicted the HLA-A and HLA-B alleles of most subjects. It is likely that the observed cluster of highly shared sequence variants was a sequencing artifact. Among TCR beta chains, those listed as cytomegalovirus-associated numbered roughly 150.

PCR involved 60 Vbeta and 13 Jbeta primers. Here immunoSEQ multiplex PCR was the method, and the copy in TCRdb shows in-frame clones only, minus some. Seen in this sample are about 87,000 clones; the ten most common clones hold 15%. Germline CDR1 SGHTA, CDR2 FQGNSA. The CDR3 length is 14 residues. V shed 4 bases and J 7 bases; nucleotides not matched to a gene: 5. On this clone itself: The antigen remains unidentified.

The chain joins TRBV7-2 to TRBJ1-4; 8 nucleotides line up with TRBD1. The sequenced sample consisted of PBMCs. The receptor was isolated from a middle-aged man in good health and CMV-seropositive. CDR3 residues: CASSSGGWSEKLFF. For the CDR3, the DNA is TGTGCCAGCAGCTCAGGGGGCTGGAGTGAAAAACTGTTTTTT.